The 2 T cell receptor beta chains reported below all come from one sample, sequenced in a study of tumor-infiltrating lymphocytes in primary liver carcinoma. Germline DNA was also extracted, with blood RNA taken from unsorted whole blood. A constant-region primer served to make TCR beta cDNA from about 490 ng total RNA. Researchers made the TCR beta libraries by running three nested multiplex PCR rounds with slightly modified ARM-PCR. The study ran its first two PCR rounds for nine to eleven cycles each, using TRBV1-TRBV30 forward primers and a C-beta reverse primer. TCRdb reanalysed the multiplex PCR reads using MiXCR and keeps one entry per CDR3 protein. The repertoire holds approximately 310,000 distinct CDR3 sequences, with more than 55% as singletons. The sample taken for sequencing was peripheral blood. The receptors were sampled from a man in his forties with primary liver carcinoma and hepatitis B virus infection.

This clonotype was seen ten or more times. The rearrangement links TRBV12-3 or TRBV12-4 to TRBJ1-2, with D possibly TRBD1 on 5 matching bases. Trimming removed 6 bases at V and 7 bases at J, with 15 bases between. The CDR3 extends over 13 amino acids. CDR3 sequence: CASSTGQVGGYTF. The CDR3 DNA reads as TGTGCCAGCAGCACGGGGCAAGTGGGTGGCTACACCTTC.

This clonotype was seen repeatedly, ten times or more. The J gene is TRBJ2-3, the V gene TRBV4-1; D gene unclear. The germline V gene has CDR1 MGHRA and CDR2 YSYEKL. The CDR3 sequence is 17 residues long. V was trimmed by 0 bases and J by 1 base, leaving 14 bases between them. The DNA for the CDR3 is TGCGCCAGCAGCCAAGATAGTCCAAGGGCAGGCACAGATACGCAGTATTTT. Protein product: CASSQDSPRAGTDTQYF.